These T cell receptor beta chains were read from a single sample in a study of control samples from healthy donors and cancer patients. Produced via immunoSEQ multiplex PCR; TCRdb's table is partial and in-frame only. The data show 260,000 or so clones, with around 80% seen just once and about 14% held by the top ten. Sequenced input: PBMCs. The receptors come from a woman aged 55-70 years with lung cancer. Both conserved end residues are part of each CDR3.

J gene	V gene	CDR3 protein
TRBJ2-7	TRBV7-7	CASSLSSDTYYEQYF
TRBJ2-3	TRBV6-5	CASSYSVGERDTQYF
TRBJ1-3	TRBV28	CASGSVGAISGNTIYF
TRBJ2-1	TRBV2	CASILTSGAYNEQFF
TRBJ2-3	TRBV5-4	CASSLGQGGTDTQYF
TRBJ1-1	TRBV7-3	CASSSTSWGEAFF
TRBJ1-2	TRBV3-1/TRBV3-2	CASSPQGSPWGYTF
TRBJ1-1	TRBV19	CASSDTARVNTEAFF
TRBJ1-6	TRBV11-1	CASSLDGGHNSPLHF
TRBJ1-5	TRBV3-1/TRBV3-2	CASSNRGQPQHF
TRBJ2-7	TRBV3-1/TRBV3-2	CASSAYGDEQYF
TRBJ2-3	TRBV15	CATSRGTGTTDTQYF
TRBJ2-4	TRBV3-1/TRBV3-2	CASSQERGIRYF
TRBJ1-2	TRBV18	CASSRQGGTGVLEGYTF
TRBJ2-7	TRBV7-2	CASSSRGQRTYEQYF
TRBJ1-5	TRBV12-3/TRBV12-4	CASRDVGQPQHF
TRBJ1-2	TRBV27	CASSLSNRMDYGYTF
TRBJ2-2	TRBV5-1	CASSWGLAGDGELFF
TRBJ1-1	TRBV28	CASSLSGVNAFF